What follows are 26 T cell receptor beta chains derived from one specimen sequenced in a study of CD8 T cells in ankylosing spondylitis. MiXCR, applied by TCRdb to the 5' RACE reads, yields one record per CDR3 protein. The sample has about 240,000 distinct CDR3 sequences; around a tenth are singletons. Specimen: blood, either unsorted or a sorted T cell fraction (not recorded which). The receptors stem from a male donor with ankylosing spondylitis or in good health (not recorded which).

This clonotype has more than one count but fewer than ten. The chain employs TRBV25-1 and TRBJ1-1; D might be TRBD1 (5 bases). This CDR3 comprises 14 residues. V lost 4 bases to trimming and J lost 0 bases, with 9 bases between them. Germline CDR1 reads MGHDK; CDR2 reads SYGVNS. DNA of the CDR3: TGTGCCAGCAGTGCGGGGGAAATGAACACTGAAGCTTTCTTT. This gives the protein CASSAGEMNTEAFF.

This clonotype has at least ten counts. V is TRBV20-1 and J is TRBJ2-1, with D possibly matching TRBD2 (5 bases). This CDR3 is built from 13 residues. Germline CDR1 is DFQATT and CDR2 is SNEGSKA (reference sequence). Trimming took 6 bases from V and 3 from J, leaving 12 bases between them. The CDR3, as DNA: TGCAGTGCAAAACTAGGAGACTACAATGAGCAGTTCTTC. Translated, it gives CSAKLGDYNEQFF.

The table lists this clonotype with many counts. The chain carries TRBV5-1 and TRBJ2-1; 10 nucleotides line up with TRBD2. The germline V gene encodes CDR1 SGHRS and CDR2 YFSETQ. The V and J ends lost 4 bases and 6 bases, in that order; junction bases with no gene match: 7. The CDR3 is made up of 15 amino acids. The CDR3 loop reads CASSRIAGGGNEQFF. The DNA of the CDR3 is TGCGCCAGCAGCAGAATAGCGGGAGGTGGCAATGAGCAGTTCTTC.

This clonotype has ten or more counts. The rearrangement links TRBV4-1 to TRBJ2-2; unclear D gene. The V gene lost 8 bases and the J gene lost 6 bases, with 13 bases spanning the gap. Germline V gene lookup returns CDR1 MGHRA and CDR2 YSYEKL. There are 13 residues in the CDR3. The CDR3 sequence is CASGFEASGELFF. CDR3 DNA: TGCGCCAGCGGGTTTGAAGCATCCGGGGAGCTGTTTTTT.

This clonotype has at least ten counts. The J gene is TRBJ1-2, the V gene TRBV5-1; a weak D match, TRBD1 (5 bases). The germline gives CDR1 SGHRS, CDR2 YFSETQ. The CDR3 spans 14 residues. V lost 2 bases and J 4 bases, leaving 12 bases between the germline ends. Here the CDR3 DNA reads TGCGCCAGCAGCTTCGGGGGGAATAGCTATGGCTACACCTTC. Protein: CASSFGGNSYGYTF.

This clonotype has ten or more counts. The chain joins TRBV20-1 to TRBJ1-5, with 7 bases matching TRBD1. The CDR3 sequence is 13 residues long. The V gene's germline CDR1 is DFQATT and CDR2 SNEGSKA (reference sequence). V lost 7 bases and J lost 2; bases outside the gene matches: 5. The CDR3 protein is CSVQTGRNQPQHF. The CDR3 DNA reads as TGCAGTGTTCAGACAGGGCGCAATCAGCCCCAGCATTTT.

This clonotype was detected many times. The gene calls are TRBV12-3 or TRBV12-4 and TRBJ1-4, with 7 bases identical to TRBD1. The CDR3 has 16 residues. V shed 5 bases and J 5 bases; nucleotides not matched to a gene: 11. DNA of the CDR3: TGTGCCAGCAGTCCCAACCGGGGACAGATAAATGAAAAACTGTTTTTT. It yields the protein CASSPNRGQINEKLFF.

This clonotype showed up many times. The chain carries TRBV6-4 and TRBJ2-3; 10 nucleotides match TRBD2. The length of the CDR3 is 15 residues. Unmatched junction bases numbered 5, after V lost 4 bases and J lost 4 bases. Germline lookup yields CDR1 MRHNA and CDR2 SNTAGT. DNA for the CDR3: TGTGCCAGCAGTGCGGGACTAGCGAGTGCAGATACGCAGTATTTT. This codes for CASSAGLASADTQYF.

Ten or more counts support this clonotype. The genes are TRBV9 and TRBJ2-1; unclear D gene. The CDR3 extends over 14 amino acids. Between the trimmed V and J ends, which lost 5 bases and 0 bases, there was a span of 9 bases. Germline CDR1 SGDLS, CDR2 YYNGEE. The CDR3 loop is CASSSRYSYNEQFF. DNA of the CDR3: TGTGCCAGCAGTAGCCGATACTCCTACAATGAGCAGTTCTTC.

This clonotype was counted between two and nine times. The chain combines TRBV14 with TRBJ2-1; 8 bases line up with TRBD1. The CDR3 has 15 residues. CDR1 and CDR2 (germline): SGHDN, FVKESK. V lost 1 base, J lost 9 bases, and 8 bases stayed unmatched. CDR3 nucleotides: TGTGCCAGCAGCCAAGTCAGGACAGGGTCAGGTGAGCAGTTCTTC. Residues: CASSQVRTGSGEQFF.

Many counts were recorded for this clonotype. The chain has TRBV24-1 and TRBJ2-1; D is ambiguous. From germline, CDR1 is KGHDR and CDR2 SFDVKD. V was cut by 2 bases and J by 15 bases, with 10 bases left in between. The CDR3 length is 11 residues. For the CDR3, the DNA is TGTGCCACCAGTGATTCGGTAGGCCTGTTCTTC. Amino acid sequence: CATSDSVGLFF.

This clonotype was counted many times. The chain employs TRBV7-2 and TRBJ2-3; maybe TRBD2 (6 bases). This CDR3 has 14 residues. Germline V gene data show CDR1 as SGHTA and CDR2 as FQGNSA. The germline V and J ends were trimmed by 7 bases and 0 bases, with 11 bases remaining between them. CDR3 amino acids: CASNTGTSTDTQYF. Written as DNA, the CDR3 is TGTGCCAGCAACACCGGGACTAGCACAGATACGCAGTATTTT.

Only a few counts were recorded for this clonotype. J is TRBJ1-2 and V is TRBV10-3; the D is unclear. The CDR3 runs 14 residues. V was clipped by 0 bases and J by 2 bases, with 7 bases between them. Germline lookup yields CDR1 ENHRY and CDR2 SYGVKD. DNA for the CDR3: TGTGCCATCAGTGAGTCTACGGGAAACTATGGCTACACCTTC. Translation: CAISESTGNYGYTF.

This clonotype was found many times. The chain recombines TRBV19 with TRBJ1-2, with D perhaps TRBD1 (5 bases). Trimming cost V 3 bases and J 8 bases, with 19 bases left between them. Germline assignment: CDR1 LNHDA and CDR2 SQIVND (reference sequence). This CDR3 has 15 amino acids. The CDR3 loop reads CASSIPGPGMRGYTF. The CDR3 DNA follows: TGTGCCAGTAGTATCCCGGGGCCAGGGATGCGCGGCTACACCTTC.

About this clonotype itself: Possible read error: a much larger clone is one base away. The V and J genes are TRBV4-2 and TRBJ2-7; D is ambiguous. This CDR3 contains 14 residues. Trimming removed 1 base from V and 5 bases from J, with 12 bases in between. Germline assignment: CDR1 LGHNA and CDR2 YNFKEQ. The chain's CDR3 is CASSQGEGINEQYF. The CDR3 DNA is TGTGCCAGCAGCCAAGGGGAAGGGATAAACGAGCAGTACTTC.

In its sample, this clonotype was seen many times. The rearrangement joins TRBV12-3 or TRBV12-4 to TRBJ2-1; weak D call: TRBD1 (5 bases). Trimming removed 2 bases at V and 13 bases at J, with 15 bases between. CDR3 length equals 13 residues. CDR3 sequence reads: CASSLSDSQTQFF. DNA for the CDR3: TGTGCCAGCAGTTTATCCGACAGCCAAACACAGTTCTTC.

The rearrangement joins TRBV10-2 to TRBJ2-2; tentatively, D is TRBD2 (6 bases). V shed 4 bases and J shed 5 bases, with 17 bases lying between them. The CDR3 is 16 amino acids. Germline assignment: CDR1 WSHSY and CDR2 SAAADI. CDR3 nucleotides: TGCGCCAGCAGTGTTGCGAGCGGGTGGGGGACCGGGGAGCTGTTTTTT. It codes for CASSVASGWGTGELFF.

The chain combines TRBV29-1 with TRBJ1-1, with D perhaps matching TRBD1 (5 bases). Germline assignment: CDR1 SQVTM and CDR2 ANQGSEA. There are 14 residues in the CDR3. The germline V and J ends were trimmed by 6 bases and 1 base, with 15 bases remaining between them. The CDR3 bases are TGCAGCGTGCTCCGAGGGGAGGGGAACACTGAAGCTTTCTTT. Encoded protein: CSVLRGEGNTEAFF.

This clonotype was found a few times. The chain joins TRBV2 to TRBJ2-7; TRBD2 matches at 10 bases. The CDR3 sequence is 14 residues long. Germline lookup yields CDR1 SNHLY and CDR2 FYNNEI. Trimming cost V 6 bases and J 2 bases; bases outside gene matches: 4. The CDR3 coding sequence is TGTGCCAGCAGATCCGGGACTAGCGCCTACGAGCAGTACTTC. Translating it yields CASRSGTSAYEQYF.

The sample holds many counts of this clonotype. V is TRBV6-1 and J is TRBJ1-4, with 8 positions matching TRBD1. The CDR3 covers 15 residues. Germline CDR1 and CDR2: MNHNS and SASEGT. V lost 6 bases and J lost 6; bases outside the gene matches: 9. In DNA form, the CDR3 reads TGTGCCAGCAGAGGACAGGGTATCGAGGATGAAAAACTGTTTTTT. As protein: CASRGQGIEDEKLFF.

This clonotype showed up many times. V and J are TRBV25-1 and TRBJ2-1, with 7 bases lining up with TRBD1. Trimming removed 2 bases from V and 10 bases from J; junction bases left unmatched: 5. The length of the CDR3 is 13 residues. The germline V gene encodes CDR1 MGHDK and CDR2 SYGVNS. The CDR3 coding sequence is TGTGCCAGCAGTGAACAAGGGGGCGCGGAGCAGTTCTTC. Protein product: CASSEQGGAEQFF. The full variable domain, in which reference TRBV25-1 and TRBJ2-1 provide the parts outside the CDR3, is EADIYQTPRYLVIGTGKKITLECSQTMGHDKMYWYQQDPGMELHLIHYSYGVNSTEKGDLSSESTVSRIRTEHFPLTLESARPSHTSQYLCASSEQGGAEQFFGPGTRLTVL.

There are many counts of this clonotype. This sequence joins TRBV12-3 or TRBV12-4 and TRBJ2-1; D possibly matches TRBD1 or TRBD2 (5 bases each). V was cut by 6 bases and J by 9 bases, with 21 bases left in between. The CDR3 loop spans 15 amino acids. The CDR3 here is CASSRGQGISGEQFF. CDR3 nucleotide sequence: TGTGCCAGCAGCCGGGGTCAGGGCATTTCGGGTGAGCAGTTCTTC.

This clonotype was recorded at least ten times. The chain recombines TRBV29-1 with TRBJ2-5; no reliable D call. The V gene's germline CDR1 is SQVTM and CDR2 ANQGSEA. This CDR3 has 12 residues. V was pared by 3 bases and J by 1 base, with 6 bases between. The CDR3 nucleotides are TGCAGCGTTGATCGGTCCCAAGAGACCCAGTACTTC. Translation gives CSVDRSQETQYF. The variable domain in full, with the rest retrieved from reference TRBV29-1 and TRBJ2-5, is SAVISQKPSRDICQRGTSLTIQCQVDSQVTMMFWYRQQPGQSLTLIATANQGSEATYESGFVIDKFPISRPNLTFSTLTVSNMSPEDSSIYLCSVDRSQETQYFGPGTRLLVL.

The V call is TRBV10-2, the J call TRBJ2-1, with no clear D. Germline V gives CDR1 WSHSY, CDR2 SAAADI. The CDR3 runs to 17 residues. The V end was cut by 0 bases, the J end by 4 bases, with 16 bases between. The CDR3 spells CASSESASNWQYNEQFF. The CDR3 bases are TGCGCCAGCAGTGAGTCGGCTAGTAATTGGCAGTACAATGAGCAGTTCTTC.

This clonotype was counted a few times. The CDR3 spells CASSVGPDTEAFF. In DNA form, the CDR3 reads TGTGCCAGCAGCGTAGGGCCCGACACTGAAGCTTTCTTT. The chain couples TRBV9 to TRBJ1-1; D unclear. The CDR3 runs 13 residues. With 0 bases removed from V and 3 bases from J, the gap between germline ends came to 6 bases. Germline V gene sequence: CDR1 SGDLS, CDR2 YYNGEE.

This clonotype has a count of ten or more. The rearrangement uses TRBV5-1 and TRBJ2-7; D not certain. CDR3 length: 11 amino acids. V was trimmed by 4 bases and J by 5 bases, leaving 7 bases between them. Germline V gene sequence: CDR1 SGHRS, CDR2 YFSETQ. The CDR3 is CASSNRHEQYF. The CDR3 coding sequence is TGCGCCAGCAGCAACCGGCACGAGCAGTACTTC.